This TCR beta chain derives from a study of pediatric ulcerative colitis. Clones were sequenced by immunoSEQ multiplex PCR, and TCRdb holds only the in-frame ones, with some missing. Altogether 30,000 to 40,000 clones are present, roughly 86% being singletons, with the ten largest covering approximately 4%. Ulcerative colitis patients received no immunosuppressive medication before the diagnostic colonoscopy. At colonoscopy, a blood sample was also collected. The origin of this receptor is a boy younger than 18 with severe ulcerative colitis. The sequenced material came from blood.

The CDR3 here is CSVEPTVEQFF. The CDR3 bases are TGCAGCGTTGAACCAACAGTTGAGCAGTTCTTC. The chain joins TRBV29-1 to TRBJ2-1; D is uncertain. Germline CDR1 reads SQVTM; CDR2 reads ANQGSEA. V gave up 2 bases and J gave up 9 bases, with 8 bases separating them. CDR3 length: 11 residues.